This T cell receptor (beta chain) emerged from a study of CXCR3-negative and CXCR3-positive naive CD8 T cells. Study findings and constraints: Across naive subsets, surface CD5 expression was comparable, and TCR strength was inferred from properties of the TRB CDR3. Both naive subsets, CXCR3-negative and CXCR3-positive, displayed similar TRBV-TRBJ usage, unlike memory cells. Naive cells positive for CXCR3 carried more hydrophobic TRB CDR3s than CXCR3-negative ones.

Remarks on this clonotype: As yet, its antigen is unknown.

Germline assignment: CDR1 SGHTA and CDR2 FQGNSA. This CDR3 is 15 amino acids long. Within the CD8+ T cell compartment, naive cells were CD45RO-CCR7+CD27+CD95-. The libraries of TRB cDNA were prepared using 5' RACE with UMI labels. After re-calling the 5' RACE reads, TCRdb lists one entry per CDR3 protein, DNA absent. The sample's table shows 130,000 or so distinct CDR3 sequences. The chain uses TRBV7-2 and TRBJ2-7; absent DNA, TCRdb's TRBD2 call cannot be checked. The material sequenced was naive CXCR3+ CD8+ T cells from blood. Noted subset: CD45RO-CCR7+CD27+CD95- naive CD8+ T cells expressing CXCR3 (TNR3+). The sequence was obtained from a human donor in good health. Some clones in this sample may be carry-over from other donors' samples. The CDR3 loop reads CASSRYSGGLYEQYF.